These 21 T cell receptor beta chains share one sample of origin, sequenced in a study of cytomegalovirus exposure and HLA in healthy donors. Primers: 60 Vbeta forward and 13 Jbeta reverse. Measured with immunoSEQ multiplex PCR; TCRdb has only the in-frame clones, and not every one. The sample lists some 78,000 clones; approximately 80% were seen once. The sequencing input was PBMCs. These TCRs come from a man aged 45-65 years in good health and CMV-seropositive.

This clone was seen only a few times. The chain recombines TRBV27 with TRBJ1-1; 8 nucleotides match TRBD1. Losses at the gene ends were 5 bases for V and 11 bases for J; bases not matched to a gene: 19. This CDR3 is 16 amino acids long. The germline gives CDR1 MNHEY, CDR2 SMNVEV (reference sequence). The CDR3: CASSRTGRSLFDWAFF. CDR3 DNA sequence: TGTGCCAGCAGTAGGACAGGGCGGTCCTTATTCGATTGGGCTTTCTTT.

The gene calls are TRBV7-9 and TRBJ2-1; 15 bases agree with TRBD2. The V gene's germline CDR1 is SEHNR and CDR2 FQNEAQ (reference sequence). With 2 bases clipped from V and 7 bases from J, the junction kept 3 bases outside the gene matches. The CDR3 spans 16 residues. As DNA, the CDR3 is TGTGCCAGCAGCTTACCGGGACTAGCGGGAGGTAATGAGCAGTTCTTC. Amino acids: CASSLPGLAGGNEQFF.

This clone was recorded a few times. The chain joins TRBV20-1 to TRBJ2-7, with TRBD1 matching 7 bases. CDR1 DFQATT and CDR2 SNEGSKA come from the germline V gene (reference sequence). The CDR3 loop spans 11 amino acids. The V gene end was trimmed by 3 bases and the J gene end by 6 bases; junction bases not matched to a gene: 2. The chain's CDR3 is CSASRTGEQYF. Here the CDR3 DNA reads TGCAGTGCTAGTCGGACAGGCGAGCAGTACTTC.

This chain joins TRBV5-1 and TRBJ2-1; maybe TRBD1 (6 bases). The germline V and J ends were trimmed by 6 bases and 6 bases, with 22 bases remaining between them. The germline V gene has CDR1 SGHRS and CDR2 YFSETQ. The length of the CDR3 is 16 residues. CDR3 DNA sequence: TGCGCCAGCACACCGTTTAGGGGCTCGACAGGCAATGAGCAGTTCTTC. This encodes CASTPFRGSTGNEQFF. The full variable domain, completed using reference TRBV5-1 and TRBJ2-1, is KAGVTQTPRYLIKTRGQQVTLSCSPISGHRSVSWYQQTPGQGLQFLFEYFSETQRNKGNFPGRFSGRQFSNSRSEMNVSTLELGDSALYLCASTPFRGSTGNEQFFGPGTRLTVL.

The V call is TRBV9, the J call TRBJ1-4, with TRBD1 matching over 12 bases. The junction had 10 bases not matched to a gene; V was cut back by 4 bases and J by 6 bases. CDR3 size: 17 residues. Germline V gene sequence: CDR1 SGDLS, CDR2 YYNGEE. The CDR3 bases are TGTGCCAGCAGCAGCCGGGACAGGGGGCGAGGGTATGAAAAACTGTTTTTT. Its protein is CASSSRDRGRGYEKLFF.

The rearrangement joins TRBV29-1 to TRBJ1-5; 10 bases fit TRBD1. Germline CDR1 SQVTM, CDR2 ANQGSEA. Germline trimming cut 5 bases from V and 9 bases from J; bases unmatched to any gene: 10. This CDR3 has 14 amino acids. The CDR3 DNA is TGCAGCGTTAGGACAGGGGGATCTTACGCGCCCCAGCATTTT. It translates to CSVRTGGSYAPQHF.

This clone appeared a few times. The chain uses TRBV6-1 and TRBJ2-2, with a possible D match to TRBD1 (6 bases). V lost 8 bases and J 4 bases, leaving 11 bases between the germline ends. CDR3 length: 13 amino acids. Germline assignment: CDR1 MNHNS and CDR2 SASEGT. CDR3 amino acids: CASSEGVTGELFF. The CDR3 DNA is TGTGCCAGCTCTGAGGGGGTCACCGGGGAGCTGTTTTTT.

V usage is TRBV7-9 and J usage is TRBJ2-3, with 7 bases aligning to TRBD2. Per the germline V gene, CDR1 is SEHNR and CDR2 is FQNEAQ (reference sequence). Trimming at V came to 5 bases and at J to 3 bases, leaving 11 bases not matched to a gene. The CDR3 is 16 residues long. This CDR3 reads CASSSAGVSLTDTQYF. The CDR3 nucleotides are TGTGCCAGCAGCAGCGCGGGAGTTAGTCTAACAGATACGCAGTATTTT.

V and J are TRBV5-5 and TRBJ1-1; D gene unclear. The germline V gene encodes CDR1 SGHKS and CDR2 YYEKEE (reference sequence). This CDR3 has 15 amino acids. V gave up 2 bases and J gave up 1 base, with 12 bases separating them. The CDR3 sequence: CASSLLGDGNTEAFF. The CDR3 DNA sequence: TGTGCCAGCAGCTTACTTGGAGATGGGAACACTGAAGCTTTCTTT.

The chain is built from TRBV19 and TRBJ2-7, with 9 bases fitting TRBD1. This CDR3 spans 14 amino acids. From germline, CDR1 is LNHDA and CDR2 SQIVND (reference sequence). V was clipped by 3 bases and J by 3 bases; unmatched bases: 3. The CDR3 loop reads CASSMGQGGYEQYF. Written as DNA, the CDR3 is TGTGCCAGTAGTATGGGACAGGGTGGCTACGAGCAGTACTTC.

This chain connects TRBV11-2 to TRBJ2-1; 9 positions match TRBD2. The CDR3 is made up of 15 amino acids. Germline CDR1 reads SGHAT; CDR2 reads FQNNGV. Trimming at V came to 6 bases and at J to 7 bases, leaving 10 bases not matched to a gene. CDR3 sequence reads: CASRTLAGPRNEQFF. The CDR3 coding sequence is TGTGCCAGCAGAACTCTAGCGGGACCTAGGAATGAGCAGTTCTTC.

V usage is TRBV19 and J usage is TRBJ2-5; the match to TRBD2 covers 9 bases. J lost 3 bases, V lost 4 bases, and 12 bases had no gene match. The CDR3 sequence is 17 residues long. Per germline, CDR1 LNHDA and CDR2 SQIVND (reference sequence). The CDR3 protein is CASSRAVLAGSEETQYF. The CDR3, as DNA: TGTGCCAGTAGTAGAGCCGTTCTAGCGGGAAGTGAAGAGACCCAGTACTTC.

The chain carries TRBV5-1 and TRBJ1-2; 7 bases fit TRBD1. V lost 4 bases and J lost 7; bases outside the gene matches: 4. The germline V gene encodes CDR1 SGHRS and CDR2 YFSETQ. This CDR3 contains 12 residues. In nucleotides, the CDR3 is TGCGCCAGCAGCCAACAGGGGACTGGCTACACCTTC. As protein: CASSQQGTGYTF.

This chain connects TRBV7-2 to TRBJ1-1; 8 bases fit TRBD1. The V and J ends lost 1 base and 8 bases, in that order; junction bases with no gene match: 3. The CDR3 length is 13 residues. Germline V lookup: CDR1 SGHTA, CDR2 FQGNSA. CDR3 sequence: CASSLDRGSEAFF. The CDR3 DNA sequence: TGTGCCAGCAGCTTAGACAGGGGGTCAGAAGCTTTCTTT.

The chain has TRBV19 and TRBJ2-6; perhaps TRBD2 as D (5 bases). The CDR3 is 16 amino acids. CDR1 LNHDA and CDR2 SQIVND come from the germline V gene (reference sequence). Trimming cost V 1 base and J 2 bases, with 9 bases left between them. CDR3: CASSIVPEAGANVLTF. The CDR3 coding sequence is TGTGCCAGTAGTATAGTTCCGGAGGCTGGGGCCAACGTCCTGACTTTC.

V and J are TRBV6-4 and TRBJ2-2; 11 nucleotides match TRBD2. This CDR3 spans 16 amino acids. Germline V CDR1 and CDR2: MRHNA, SNTAGT. V shed 2 bases and J 5 bases; nucleotides not matched to a gene: 4. CDR3 nucleotides: TGTGCCAGCAGTGACACTAGCGGGAGTAGTACCGGGGAGCTGTTTTTT. Its protein is CASSDTSGSSTGELFF.

This sequence joins TRBV29-1 and TRBJ2-7, with 8 bases lining up with TRBD1. CDR3 length equals 15 residues. Germline values: CDR1 SQVTM, CDR2 ANQGSEA. The junction had 13 bases not matched to a gene; V was cut back by 6 bases and J by 3 bases. For the CDR3, the DNA is TGCAGCGTCCGCACTCCCGGACAGGGAAACTACGAGCAGTACTTC. Translation: CSVRTPGQGNYEQYF.

The V call is TRBV7-2, the J call TRBJ2-7, with a possible D match to TRBD2 (5 bases). V was pared by 5 bases and J by 0 bases, with 8 bases between. The CDR3 consists of 13 residues. The germline CDR1 and CDR2 sequences are SGHTA and FQGNSA. CDR3: CASSRGSSYEQYF. The DNA of the CDR3 is TGTGCCAGCAGCCGGGGTAGCTCCTACGAGCAGTACTTC.

The chain combines TRBV19 with TRBJ2-7, with a possible D match to TRBD2 (6 bases). The CDR3 length is 13 residues. In germline, CDR1 is LNHDA, CDR2 SQIVND (reference sequence). Trimming took off 5 bases at V and 8 bases at J, with 16 bases between the two ends. For the CDR3, the DNA is TGTGCCAGTAGTGGGGACTCCGGGGCTAAGCAGTACTTC. As protein: CASSGDSGAKQYF. Together with reference TRBV19 and TRBJ2-7, the CDR3 gives the full variable domain: DGGITQSPKYLFRKEGQNVTLSCEQNLNHDAMYWYRQDPGQGLRLIYYSQIVNDFQKGDIAEGYSVSREKKESFPLTVTSAQKNPTAFYLCASSGDSGAKQYFGPGTRLTVT.

V and J are TRBV5-1 and TRBJ2-7; possibly TRBD2 for D (5 bases). V was cut by 4 bases and J by 3 bases, with 11 bases left in between. This CDR3 contains 13 residues. Germline V gene sequence: CDR1 SGHRS, CDR2 YFSETQ. The CDR3 spells CASSVNGLYEQYF. As DNA, the CDR3 is TGCGCCAGCAGCGTAAATGGACTCTACGAGCAGTACTTC.

This chain uses TRBV2 with TRBJ2-1, with TRBD2 matching 13 bases. The CDR3 length is 15 residues. Looked up from germline, CDR1 is SNHLY and CDR2 is FYNNEI. The J segment lost 7 bases and the V segment lost 6 bases, leaving 6 bases of the junction unmatched. CDR3 nucleotides: TGTGCCAGCAGCCCACGGGGACTAGCGGGAAATGAGCAGTTCTTC. This gives the protein CASSPRGLAGNEQFF.